What follows are 30 T cell receptor beta chains derived from one specimen sequenced in a study of T cells in Graves' hyperthyroidism and ophthalmopathy. TCR beta CDR3 regions were amplified from RNA. The HTBI primer set was used in a first-round RT-PCR of the TCR CDR3. Each CDR3 protein is one row after TCRdb ran MiXCR on the multiplex PCR reads. The data contain some 350,000 distinct CDR3 sequences, approximately 15% of them singletons. The material sequenced was blood. Every receptor here comes from a woman aged 18-29 years with Graves' hyperthyroidism that later progressed to Graves' ophthalmopathy.

The table lists this clonotype with many counts. The chain combines TRBV29-1 with TRBJ2-7, with 9 bases aligning to TRBD2. The germline V gene has CDR1 SQVTM and CDR2 ANQGSEA. Trimming removed 2 bases from V and 3 bases from J; junction bases left unmatched: 8. This CDR3 spans 15 amino acids. In DNA form, the CDR3 reads TGCAGCGTTGAATTACTGCGGGAGGGCCTCTACGAGCAGTACTTC. It translates to CSVELLREGLYEQYF.

The chain has TRBV4-1 and TRBJ2-5; 8 bases match TRBD1. The CDR3 covers 14 residues. Germline V gene data show CDR1 as MGHRA and CDR2 as YSYEKL. V dropped 6 bases and J dropped 3; count of bases not matched to a gene: 6. The CDR3 protein is CASSVTGGKETQYF. CDR3 sequence (DNA): TGCGCCAGCAGTGTAACAGGGGGAAAAGAGACCCAGTACTTC.

The V call is TRBV3-1, the J call TRBJ2-7, with 8 bases fitting TRBD1. In germline, CDR1 is LGHDT, CDR2 YNNKEL (reference sequence). Germline trimming cut 4 bases from V and 4 bases from J; bases unmatched to any gene: 12. The CDR3 has 16 residues. As DNA, the CDR3 is TGTGCCAGCAGCCCAGGGGGCCCAGGGGAAGTTTACGAGCAGTACTTC. The encoded protein is CASSPGGPGEVYEQYF.

This clonotype occurred once. This chain links TRBV19 with TRBJ2-7, with 7 bases that match TRBD2. In germline, CDR1 is LNHDA, CDR2 SQIVND (reference sequence). J was trimmed by 3 bases and V by 6 bases; bases with no gene match: 8. The CDR3 has 14 residues. The CDR3 coding sequence is TGTGCCAGTAGAGGGCGGGGGAGCGGCTACGAGCAGTACTTC. As protein: CASRGRGSGYEQYF.

This clonotype was seen repeatedly, ten times or more. The chain is built from TRBV28 and TRBJ1-2; maybe TRBD1 (6 bases). The CDR3 consists of 16 residues. Germline values: CDR1 MDHEN, CDR2 SYDVKM. The ends were cut back, 1 base at V and 0 bases at J, with 12 bases in the middle. The CDR3 here is CASSLYQGSANYGYTF. CDR3 sequence (DNA): TGTGCCAGCAGTTTATATCAGGGGTCGGCTAACTATGGCTACACCTTC.

As regards this clonotype: A much larger clone is a single base away; this may be a read error. The chain couples TRBV5-1 to TRBJ2-1; TRBD2 matches at 7 bases. The CDR3 is made up of 18 amino acids. Germline lookup yields CDR1 SGHRS and CDR2 YFSETQ. CDR3 coding DNA: TGCGCCAGCGGCTTATTCCGTGGTGCGGGAGTTGCCTACAATGAGCAGTTCTTC. Translation gives CASGLFRGAGVAYNEQFF. The variable domain in full, with the rest retrieved from reference TRBV5-1 and TRBJ2-1, is KAGVTQTPRYLIKTRGQQVTLSCSPISGHRSVSWYQQTPGQGLQFLFEYFSETQRNKGNFPGRFSGRQFSNSRSEMNVSTLELGDSALYLCASGLFRGAGVAYNEQFFGPGTRLTVL.

The J gene is TRBJ2-1, the V gene TRBV6-2 or TRBV6-3; D remains unclear. The V gene's germline CDR1 is MNHEY and CDR2 SVGEGT. The V end was cut by 4 bases, the J end by 0 bases, with 10 bases between. The CDR3 covers 15 residues. CDR3 amino acids: CASSSPLSSYNEQFF. The CDR3 DNA reads as TGTGCCAGCAGTTCACCCCTGAGCTCCTACAATGAGCAGTTCTTC.

This clonotype was picked up many times. The chain has TRBV28 and TRBJ2-7; D is ambiguous. This CDR3 is built from 14 residues. CDR1 is MDHEN and CDR2 is SYDVKM in the germline V gene. The germline V and J ends were trimmed by 8 bases and 2 bases, with 16 bases remaining between them. The CDR3 is CASADNRRTYEQYF. In DNA, the CDR3 is TGTGCCAGCGCCGACAATCGGCGGACCTACGAGCAGTACTTC. Using reference TRBV28 and TRBJ2-7 for the parts outside the CDR3, the full variable domain is DVKVTQSSRYLVKRTGEKVFLECVQDMDHENMFWYRQDPGLGLRLIYFSYDVKMKEKGDIPEGYSVSREKKERFSLILESASTNQTSMYLCASADNRRTYEQYFGPGTRLTVT.

This clonotype was detected many times. This chain connects TRBV28 to TRBJ2-1, with D possibly TRBD2 on 6 matching bases. Germline-derived CDR1 and CDR2 are MDHEN and SYDVKM. V was pared by 5 bases and J by 0 bases, with 14 bases between. The CDR3 totals 16 residues. In DNA form, the CDR3 reads TGTGCCAGCAGTACGACTAGGGTCGGCTCCTACAATGAGCAGTTCTTC. Amino acid sequence: CASSTTRVGSYNEQFF.

The rearrangement links TRBV2 to TRBJ1-2, with D possibly being TRBD1 (5 bases). CDR3 size: 16 residues. V gave up 4 bases and J gave up 2 bases, with 17 bases separating them. Germline CDR1 is SNHLY and CDR2 is FYNNEI. CDR3 protein: CASSGLIREANYGYTF. CDR3 sequence (DNA): TGTGCCAGCAGTGGGTTAATCAGGGAGGCAAACTATGGCTACACCTTC.

This clonotype occurred a few times. The rearrangement uses TRBV5-1 and TRBJ1-2; D unresolved. Trimming removed 2 bases at V and 8 bases at J, with 19 bases between. Germline V lookup: CDR1 SGHRS, CDR2 YFSETQ. The CDR3 is 15 amino acids. The CDR3 loop is CASSLNQELGTGYTF. The CDR3 DNA sequence: TGCGCCAGCAGCTTAAACCAGGAATTGGGAACCGGCTACACCTTC. The variable domain in full, completed from reference TRBV5-1 and TRBJ1-2, reads KAGVTQTPRYLIKTRGQQVTLSCSPISGHRSVSWYQQTPGQGLQFLFEYFSETQRNKGNFPGRFSGRQFSNSRSEMNVSTLELGDSALYLCASSLNQELGTGYTFGSGTRLTVV.

This clonotype was recorded at least ten times. The chain combines TRBV2 with TRBJ2-7, with D perhaps TRBD1 or TRBD2 (5 bases each). Germline V gene data show CDR1 as SNHLY and CDR2 as FYNNEI. V was cut by 8 bases and J by 3 bases, with 11 bases left in between. The CDR3 is 12 amino acids. CDR3 DNA: TGTGCCAGCGCCGGGACCTTCTACGAGCAGTACTTC. As protein: CASAGTFYEQYF.

This clonotype occurred a few times. Compared with germline, one end of the junction differs, possibly owing to a read error. V is TRBV14 and J is TRBJ2-2; D call uncertain. Germline-derived CDR1 and CDR2 are SGHDN and FVKESK. This CDR3 comprises 12 residues. The CDR3 DNA is TGTGCCAGCTCTACATACACCAGGGAGCTGTTTTTT. Protein product: CASSTYTRELFF.

The chain is built from TRBV5-1 and TRBJ2-2; D remains ambiguous. Germline values: CDR1 SGHRS, CDR2 YFSETQ. The CDR3 length is 15 residues. Trimming left V 2 bases short and J 5 bases short, with 13 bases between. The CDR3 sequence: CASSLRPTETGELFF. The CDR3 DNA follows: TGCGCCAGCAGCTTAAGGCCCACTGAGACCGGGGAGCTGTTTTTT. The full variable domain, rest sourced from reference TRBV5-1 and TRBJ2-2, is KAGVTQTPRYLIKTRGQQVTLSCSPISGHRSVSWYQQTPGQGLQFLFEYFSETQRNKGNFPGRFSGRQFSNSRSEMNVSTLELGDSALYLCASSLRPTETGELFFGEGSRLTVL.

This clonotype turned up a few times. This chain links TRBV11-2 with TRBJ1-2; D might be TRBD1 (6 bases). Trimming shortened V by 5 bases and J by 4 bases, and 20 bases separated the two germline ends. The CDR3 runs to 16 residues. The germline V gene encodes CDR1 SGHAT and CDR2 FQNNGV. The CDR3 protein is CASSQPTGPLPYGYTF. The CDR3 DNA sequence: TGTGCCAGCAGCCAACCCACAGGGCCCCTTCCCTATGGCTACACCTTC. The complete variable domain, with remaining parts taken from reference TRBV11-2 and TRBJ1-2, reads EAGVAQSPRYKIIEKRQSVAFWCNPISGHATLYWYQQILGQGPKLLIQFQNNGVVDDSQLPKDRFSAERLKGVDSTLKIQPAKLEDSAVYLCASSQPTGPLPYGYTFGSGTRLTVV.

This clonotype was seen at least ten times. The chain is built from TRBV9 and TRBJ2-2; D remains unclear. The CDR3 spans 15 residues. V lost 0 bases to trimming and J lost 3 bases, with 9 bases between them. Looked up from germline, CDR1 is SGDLS and CDR2 is YYNGEE. The CDR3 here is CASSVEVGDTGELFF. The CDR3 DNA reads as TGTGCCAGCAGCGTAGAAGTAGGCGACACCGGGGAGCTGTTTTTT.

In its sample, this clonotype was seen many times. The chain links TRBV7-9 to TRBJ2-7; 10 nucleotides agree with TRBD1. The J segment lost 6 bases and the V segment lost 5 bases, leaving 7 bases of the junction unmatched. The CDR3 length is 14 residues. The germline V gene has CDR1 SEHNR and CDR2 FQNEAQ (reference sequence). The CDR3 loop is CASSTGQGNAEQYF. The CDR3 DNA reads TGTGCCAGCAGCACGGGACAGGGGAACGCCGAGCAGTACTTC.

The chain is built from TRBV6-2 or TRBV6-3 and TRBJ2-1; D remains ambiguous. CDR1 MNHEY and CDR2 SVGEGT come from the germline V gene. The CDR3 is 15 residues long. The V end was cut by 0 bases, the J end by 0 bases, with 6 bases between. The CDR3 bases are TGTGCCAGCAGTTACTCCGGGTACTCCTACAATGAGCAGTTCTTC. Protein product: CASSYSGYSYNEQFF.

The V call is TRBV5-4, the J call TRBJ2-7, with 7 bases lining up with TRBD1. The V gene's germline CDR1 is SGHNT and CDR2 YYREEE (reference sequence). CDR3 length: 17 residues. Unmatched junction bases numbered 14, after V lost 3 bases and J lost 2 bases. CDR3 in amino acids: CASSYTFSSGTAYEQYF. Here the CDR3 DNA reads TGTGCCAGCAGCTACACCTTCTCCTCCGGGACAGCCTACGAGCAGTACTTC.

CDR3 coding DNA: TGTGCCAGCAGTTACGCGAAGAGCACTGAAGCTTTCTTT. Encoded protein: CASSYAKSTEAFF. J is TRBJ1-1 and V is TRBV6-9; the D is unclear. V was cut by 3 bases and J by 4 bases, with 9 bases left in between. The CDR3 totals 13 residues. Germline V gene data show CDR1 as MNHGY and CDR2 as SVAAGI.

The V and J genes are TRBV12-3 or TRBV12-4 and TRBJ2-1, with TRBD2 matching 11 bases. This CDR3 is built from 14 residues. Germline trimming cut 10 bases from V and 6 bases from J; bases unmatched to any gene: 8. CDR3 nucleotide sequence: TGTGCCACCGCGCGTCTAGCGGGAGGCAATGAGCAGTTCTTC. It codes for CATARLAGGNEQFF.

The chain uses TRBV14 and TRBJ2-5; tentatively, D is TRBD2 (5 bases). This CDR3 has 14 amino acids. CDR1 is SGHDN, CDR2 FVKESK, per germline. The V end lost 4 bases, the J end lost 5 bases, and 14 bases lay between the germline ends. CDR3 bases: TGTGCCAGCAGCCGACTATCCGGAGCGGAGACCCAGTACTTC. Protein: CASSRLSGAETQYF.

In nucleotides, the CDR3 is TGTGCCAGCAGCGTAGCTTCGGGGAGCGTGAGCTACGAGCAGTACTTC. Protein product: CASSVASGSVSYEQYF. The chain links TRBV9 to TRBJ2-7; tentatively, D is TRBD2 (5 bases). This CDR3 is 16 amino acids long. Germline V gene sequence: CDR1 SGDLS, CDR2 YYNGEE. The ends were cut back, 0 bases at V and 3 bases at J, with 16 bases in the middle.

The gene calls are TRBV19 and TRBJ1-5, with D possibly matching TRBD1 (6 bases). Per the germline V gene, CDR1 is LNHDA and CDR2 is SQIVND (reference sequence). This CDR3 region has 14 residues. Trimming stripped 5 bases from V and 3 bases from J, with 11 bases between. The CDR3 reads CASSEQGPNQPQHF. The CDR3 region has the DNA TGTGCCAGTAGTGAACAGGGCCCCAATCAGCCCCAGCATTTT.

The J gene is TRBJ2-2, the V gene TRBV6-5; TRBD2 matches 14 bases. CDR1 is MNHEY, CDR2 SVGAGI, per germline. CDR3 length: 17 residues. With V trimmed by 2 bases and J by 7 bases, 6 bases remained unmatched. CDR3 loop: CASSYPTSGRANGELFF. CDR3 nucleotide sequence: TGTGCCAGCAGTTACCCGACTAGCGGGAGGGCCAACGGGGAGCTGTTTTTT.

J is TRBJ2-1 and V is TRBV27, with a possible D match to TRBD2 (6 bases). Germline values: CDR1 MNHEY, CDR2 SMNVEV (reference sequence). The V end was cut by 7 bases, the J end by 3 bases, with 22 bases between. The CDR3 consists of 17 residues. CDR3 sequence (DNA): TGTGCCAGCACAAGGGCGGGGACCCTAAGCCTCTACAATGAGCAGTTCTTC. It yields the protein CASTRAGTLSLYNEQFF.

This clonotype was counted at least ten times. V gene TRBV3-1 combines with J gene TRBJ2-2; D remains unclear. The CDR3 sequence is 16 residues long. Germline V gene sequence: CDR1 LGHDT, CDR2 YNNKEL (reference sequence). V was cut by 2 bases and J by 1 base, with 11 bases left in between. CDR3 residues: CASSQLSVRNTGELFF. In DNA, the CDR3 is TGTGCCAGCAGCCAACTTAGTGTAAGGAACACCGGGGAGCTGTTTTTT.

This clonotype was picked up many times. The chain recombines TRBV3-1 with TRBJ2-1; 13 positions match TRBD2. Germline values: CDR1 LGHDT, CDR2 YNNKEL (reference sequence). Trimming at V came to 2 bases and at J to 6 bases, leaving 7 bases not matched to a gene. The CDR3 totals 17 residues. The CDR3 sequence is CASSQWTSGSLGNEQFF. The CDR3 DNA is TGTGCCAGCAGCCAATGGACTAGCGGGAGCTTAGGCAATGAGCAGTTCTTC.

This clonotype was found many times. This chain uses TRBV7-8 with TRBJ2-3; 9 bases match TRBD2. Trimming took 5 bases from V and 4 from J; bases not matched to a gene: 16. The CDR3 sequence is 18 residues long. In germline, CDR1 is SGHVS, CDR2 FQNEAQ. CDR3 in DNA: TGTGCCAGCAGCAATAAGGAAGCCGGGACTAGCTGGTCAGATACGCAGTATTTT. Its translation is CASSNKEAGTSWSDTQYF.

This clonotype was counted ten times or more. The J gene is TRBJ2-5, the V gene TRBV20-1; D gene unclear. Germline V lookup: CDR1 DFQATT, CDR2 SNEGSKA (reference sequence). The ends were cut back, 1 base at V and 1 base at J, with 7 bases in the middle. The CDR3 covers 13 residues. As DNA, the CDR3 is TGCAGTGCTAGAGGTGTCAGCCAAGAGACCCAGTACTTC. Translated, it gives CSARGVSQETQYF.